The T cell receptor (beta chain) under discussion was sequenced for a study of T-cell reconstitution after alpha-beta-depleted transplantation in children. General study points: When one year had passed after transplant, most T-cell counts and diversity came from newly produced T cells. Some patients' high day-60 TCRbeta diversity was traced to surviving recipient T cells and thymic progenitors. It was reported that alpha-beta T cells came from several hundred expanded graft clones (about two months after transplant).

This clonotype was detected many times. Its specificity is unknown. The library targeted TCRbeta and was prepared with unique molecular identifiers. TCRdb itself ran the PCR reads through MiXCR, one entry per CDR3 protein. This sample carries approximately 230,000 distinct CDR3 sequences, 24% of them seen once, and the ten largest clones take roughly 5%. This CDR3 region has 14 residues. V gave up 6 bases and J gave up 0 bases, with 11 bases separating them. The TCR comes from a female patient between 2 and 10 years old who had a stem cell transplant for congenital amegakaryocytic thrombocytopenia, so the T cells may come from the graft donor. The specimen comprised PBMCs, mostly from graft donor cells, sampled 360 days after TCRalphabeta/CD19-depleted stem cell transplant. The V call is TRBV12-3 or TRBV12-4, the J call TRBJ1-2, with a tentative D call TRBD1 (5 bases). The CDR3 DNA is TGTGCCAGCAGAAAGACAGCGACTAACTATGGCTACACCTTC. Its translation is CASRKTATNYGYTF.